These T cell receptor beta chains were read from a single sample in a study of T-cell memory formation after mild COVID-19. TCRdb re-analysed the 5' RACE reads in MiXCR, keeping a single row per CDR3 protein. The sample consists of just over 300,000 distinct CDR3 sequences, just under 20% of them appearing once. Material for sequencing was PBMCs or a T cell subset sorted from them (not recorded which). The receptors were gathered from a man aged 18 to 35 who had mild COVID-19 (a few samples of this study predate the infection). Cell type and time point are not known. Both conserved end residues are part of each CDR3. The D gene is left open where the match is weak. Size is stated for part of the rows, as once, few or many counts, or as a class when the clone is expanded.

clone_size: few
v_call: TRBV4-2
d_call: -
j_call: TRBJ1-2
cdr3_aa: CASSQEEGQDYGYTF
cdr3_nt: TGTGCCAGCAGCCAAGAAGAGGGCCAGGACTATGGCTACACCTTC

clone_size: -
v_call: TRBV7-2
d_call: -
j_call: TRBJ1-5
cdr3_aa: CASSLVVKEPQHF
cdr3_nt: TGTGCCAGCAGCTTAGTTGTGAAGGAGCCCCAGCATTTT

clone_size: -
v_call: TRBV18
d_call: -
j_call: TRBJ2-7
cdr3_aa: CASSRQYEQYF
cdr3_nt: TGTGCCAGCTCCCGACAGTACGAGCAGTACTTC

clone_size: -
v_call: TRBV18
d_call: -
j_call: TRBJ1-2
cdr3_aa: CASSPETSEYGYTF
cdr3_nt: TGTGCCAGCTCACCAGAAACTTCGGAGTATGGCTACACCTTC

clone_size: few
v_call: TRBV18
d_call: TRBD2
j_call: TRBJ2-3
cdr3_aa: CASSPLGPGLAESDTQYF
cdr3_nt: TGTGCCAGCTCACCACTAGGACCGGGACTAGCGGAATCAGATACGCAGTATTTT

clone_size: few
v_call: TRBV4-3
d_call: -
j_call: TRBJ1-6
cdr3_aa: CASSQVAKVNSPLHF
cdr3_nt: TGCGCCAGCTCCCAGGTGGCGAAAGTTAATTCACCCCTCCACTTT

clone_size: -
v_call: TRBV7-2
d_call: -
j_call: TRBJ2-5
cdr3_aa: CASSSTRGRETQYF
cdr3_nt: TGTGCCAGCTCATCCACTAGGGGCCGGGAGACCCAGTACTTC

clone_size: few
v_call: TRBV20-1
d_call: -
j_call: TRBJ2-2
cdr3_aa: CSATPYPAWGTTGELFF
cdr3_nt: TGCAGTGCCACGCCCTACCCGGCGTGGGGCACCACCGGGGAGCTGTTTTTT

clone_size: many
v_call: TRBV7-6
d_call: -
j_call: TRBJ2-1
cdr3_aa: CASSFQFGIDEQFF
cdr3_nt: TGTGCCAGCAGCTTCCAATTTGGTATCGATGAGCAGTTCTTC

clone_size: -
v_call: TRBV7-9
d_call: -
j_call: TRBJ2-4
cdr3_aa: CASSRLAGLKALPSIQYF
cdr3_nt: TGTGCCAGCAGCCGTCTTGCTGGTCTCAAGGCGCTCCCAAGCATTCAGTACTTC

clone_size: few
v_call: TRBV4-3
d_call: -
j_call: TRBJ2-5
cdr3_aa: CASSQVKEGTQYF
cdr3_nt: TGCGCCAGCAGCCAAGTTAAGGAGGGGACCCAGTACTTC

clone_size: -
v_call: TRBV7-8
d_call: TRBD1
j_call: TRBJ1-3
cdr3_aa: CAWGRDSSGNTIYF
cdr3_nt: TGTGCCTGGGGGCGGGACAGCTCTGGAAACACCATATATTTT